This T cell receptor (beta chain) was captured by sequencing in a study of cytomegalovirus exposure and HLA in healthy donors. Healthy bone marrow donors made up the cohort. Regarding this clone: Its target is not known.

Points from the study as a whole: Being productive about 90% or about 30% of the time was typical of most TCR beta V segments in an earlier analysis.

Germline V CDR1 and CDR2: SGHAT, FQNNGV. The CDR3 has 19 amino acids. After removal of 4 bases from V and 3 bases from J, the junction contained 15 bases not matched to a gene. The primer mix had 60 Vbeta and 13 Jbeta primers. Assay used: immunoSEQ multiplex PCR; TCRdb lists only in-frame clones, some missing. The table lists 210,000 or so clones, roughly 90% of them singletons, with 0.95% to 1.1% in the top ten. V usage is TRBV11-2 and J usage is TRBJ2-5; 12 bases agree with TRBD2. Material: PBMCs. The sequence came from a woman aged 18-29 years in good health and CMV-seronegative. In DNA, the CDR3 is TGTGCCAGCAGCTCTCGTGGGGCTAGCGGGAGGGCCTGGGAAGAGACCCAGTACTTC. Translated: CASSSRGASGRAWEETQYF. The entire variable domain, with the rest obtained from reference TRBV11-2 and TRBJ2-5, is as follows: EAGVAQSPRYKIIEKRQSVAFWCNPISGHATLYWYQQILGQGPKLLIQFQNNGVVDDSQLPKDRFSAERLKGVDSTLKIQPAKLEDSAVYLCASSSRGASGRAWEETQYFGPGTRLLVL.